These 7 T cell receptor beta chains originate from one sample sequenced in a study of metastatic and nonmetastatic thyroid tumors. Thyroid surgery was preceded by no treatment in any patient. MiXCR re-clonotyped the PCR reads for TCRdb. This table holds 20,000 to 25,000 clones, around 30% found once. The sequenced material came from blood. The receptors originated from a female donor with papillary thyroid cancer or a benign thyroid nodule (not recorded which). Some clones in this sample may be carry-over from other donors' samples.

As regards this clone: A junction end diverges from the germline sequence, so it may reflect a read error. The chain recombines TRBV4-1 with TRBJ2-6; TRBD2 matches at 14 bases. CDR1 and CDR2 (germline): MGHRA, YSYEKL. The CDR3 consists of 18 residues. DNA of the CDR3: TGCGCCGGCAGCCAGAGACTAGCGGGAGGGACTGGGGCCAACGTCCTGACTTTC. Translating it yields CAGSQRLAGGTGANVLTF.

Of note for this clone: This sample includes further DNA sequences coding for the same CDR3. The chain recombines TRBV28 with TRBJ1-6, with 11 bases that match TRBD1. Trimming took 8 bases from V and 7 from J; bases not matched to a gene: 10. There are 16 residues in the CDR3. CDR1 and CDR2 from the germline V gene are MDHEN and SYDVKM. The CDR3 coding sequence is TGTGCCAGCCGTGCGGGACAGGGGGTTTACAATTCACCCCTCCACTTT. This encodes CASRAGQGVYNSPLHF.

CDR3 amino acids: CASSSGTGFGEQYF. The CDR3 DNA reads TGTGCCAGCAGCTCCGGGACAGGGTTCGGCGAGCAGTACTTC. The V and J genes are TRBV3-1 and TRBJ2-7, with 9 bases aligning to TRBD1. The ends lost 5 bases at V and 6 bases at J; junction bases unmatched: 8. Germline-derived CDR1 and CDR2 are LGHDT and YNNKEL (reference sequence). The CDR3 spans 14 residues.

In this sample, this clone turned up a few times. V and J are TRBV28 and TRBJ2-1; D remains unclear. V was cut by 5 bases and J by 10 bases, with 15 bases left in between. Per the germline V gene, CDR1 is MDHEN and CDR2 is SYDVKM. The CDR3 runs to 13 residues. CDR3 amino acids: CASSRYPIPEQFF. The CDR3 bases are TGTGCCAGCAGTAGATACCCGATCCCGGAGCAGTTCTTC.

This clone is classed as medium-sized. This sequence joins TRBV19 and TRBJ2-7, with TRBD2 identical over 15 bases. Germline lookup yields CDR1 LNHDA and CDR2 SQIVND (reference sequence). The CDR3 spans 15 residues. J lost 1 base, V lost 9 bases, and 4 bases had no gene match. The CDR3 here is CASRTSGRGSYEQYF. CDR3 in DNA: TGTGCCAGCCGGACTAGCGGGAGGGGGTCCTACGAGCAGTACTTC.

In this sample, this clone is medium-sized. The chain couples TRBV6-2 or TRBV6-3 to TRBJ1-1, with 9 bases identical to TRBD1. Unmatched junction bases numbered 11, after V lost 7 bases and J lost 11 bases. CDR3 length: 13 residues. CDR1 and CDR2 from the germline V gene are MNHEY and SVGEGT. This chain's CDR3 is CASTLPRDRVAFF. DNA of the CDR3: TGTGCCAGCACCTTACCCCGGGACAGGGTTGCTTTCTTT.

The gene calls are TRBV4-2 and TRBJ1-4; 8 bases are shared with TRBD1. V lost 5 bases to trimming and J lost 0 bases; unmatched junction nucleotides: 5. There are 16 residues in the CDR3. Germline CDR1 LGHNA, CDR2 YNFKEQ. CDR3 nucleotide sequence: TGTGCCAGCAGCAACGGACAGGGACCAACTAATGAAAAACTGTTTTTT. The encoded protein is CASSNGQGPTNEKLFF.